This TCR beta chain came from a study of blood T cell repertoires in COVID-19. Original data processing: The assay estimated nucleated cells by amplifying reference gene primers. Data came from immunoSEQ multiplex PCR; TCRdb stores just in-frame clones and leaves some out. V, J and clone size were drawn from that table, and D and trimming were deduced from the DNA. The sample gives 310,000 or so clones, 80% to 90% of which show up once; approximately 9% is in the top ten. In assigning cohorts, the study relied on participant-reported clinical history. The J segment lost 3 bases and the V segment lost 0 bases, leaving 6 bases of the junction unmatched. Germline values: CDR1 SGHRS, CDR2 YFSETQ. There are 17 residues in the CDR3.

The chain recombines TRBV5-1 with TRBJ2-3; 11 nucleotides match TRBD2. Sequenced: PBMCs or T cells enriched from blood (not recorded which). This sequence originates from a woman aged 18-29 years who had recovered from COVID-19. CDR3 residues: CASSLDPTSGRTDTQYF. The CDR3 DNA is TGCGCCAGCAGCTTGGACCCCACTAGCGGGAGAACAGATACGCAGTATTTT. Combining the CDR3 with reference TRBV5-1 and TRBJ2-3 gives the whole variable domain KAGVTQTPRYLIKTRGQQVTLSCSPISGHRSVSWYQQTPGQGLQFLFEYFSETQRNKGNFPGRFSGRQFSNSRSEMNVSTLELGDSALYLCASSLDPTSGRTDTQYFGPGTRLTVL.